The rows below give T cell receptor beta chains drawn from one sample of a study of blood T cell repertoires in COVID-19. Profiled with immunoSEQ multiplex PCR; TCRdb holds only in-frame clones, not every one. Of approximately 350,000 clones in the sample, approximately 87% were seen once. What was sequenced was peripheral blood. Every receptor here comes from a woman between 45 and 60 years old with COVID-19, enrolled during active disease. CDR3s include the opening cysteine and the closing phenylalanine or tryptophan. A D gene is named only where the DNA matches it firmly.

j_gene,len,d_gene,v_gene,CDR3aa
TRBJ1-5,16,NA,TRBV27,CASSPLGGLQNQPQHF
TRBJ1-1,15,NA,TRBV7-9,CASSLALGVNTEAFF
TRBJ1-2,18,TRBD1,TRBV7-9,CASSLVGDRGPLRVGYTF
TRBJ1-5,15,TRBD1,TRBV5-1,CASSLWTGGDQPQHF
TRBJ1-5,15,NA,TRBV7-2,CASSLGSGETWPQHF
TRBJ1-1,13,NA,TRBV9,CASSPHMNTEAFF
TRBJ2-1,13,NA,TRBV19,CASSMGRYNEQFF
TRBJ1-6,17,TRBD1,TRBV7-8,CASSARTGSSYNSPLHF
TRBJ2-3,15,NA,TRBV5-1,CASSSTGSGTDTQYF
TRBJ2-5,15,TRBD1,TRBV5-1,CASSWTGQAQETQYF
TRBJ1-5,14,TRBD1,TRBV18,CASSPDRGSQPQHF
TRBJ2-7,15,TRBD1,TRBV6-2/TRBV6-3,CASSRTDRVLYEQYF
TRBJ2-1,17,NA,TRBV5-4,CASSTQPGIRRNNEQFF
TRBJ1-6,15,NA,TRBV9,CASSVEARANSPLHF
TRBJ1-6,14,TRBD1,TRBV27,CASSFDRDNSPLHF
TRBJ2-1,9,NA,TRBV2,CATQNEQFF
TRBJ2-2,14,NA,TRBV6-6,CASSAQENTGELFF
TRBJ2-1,16,NA,TRBV3-1/TRBV3-2,CASSQGGMRIYNEQFF
TRBJ2-5,13,TRBD2,TRBV29-1,CSVEDRAGVSQYF
TRBJ1-1,13,NA,TRBV6-5,CASRRQANTEAFF
TRBJ1-1,17,NA,TRBV6-1,CASSDPRRERLNTEAFF
TRBJ2-1,19,TRBD2,TRBV3-1/TRBV3-2,CASSQDVAGARSSYNEQFF
TRBJ1-1,16,NA,TRBV18,CASSPPAGESDTEAFF
TRBJ2-5,13,NA,TRBV14,CASSQGPQGTQYF
TRBJ2-7,15,TRBD2,TRBV13,CASSTTSGKTYEQYF
TRBJ1-5,17,NA,TRBV10-2,CASSEFTGSHRNQPQHF
TRBJ2-7,15,NA,TRBV4-1,CASSQDLAGSYEQYF
TRBJ2-3,15,TRBD2,TRBV25-1,CASNIGGGSTDTQYF
TRBJ2-1,13,NA,TRBV30,CAWATNLAVEQFF
TRBJ2-1,17,TRBD2,TRBV7-6,CASSLTATSFSYNEQFF
TRBJ2-1,17,TRBD2,TRBV4-1,CASSHQLRWEGPNEQFF
TRBJ1-1,16,TRBD1,TRBV27,CASRAGTGAENTEAFF
TRBJ1-1,15,TRBD1,TRBV3-1/TRBV3-2,CASRPGTGTHTEAFF
TRBJ2-1,15,TRBD2,TRBV5-4,CASSFTSGSWGEQFF
TRBJ2-1,15,NA,TRBV7-2,CASSANRGSYNEQFF
TRBJ2-1,17,TRBD2,TRBV5-1,CASSLVPGTSGRPEQFF
TRBJ2-3,14,TRBD2,TRBV9,CASKRGGSTDTQYF
TRBJ1-1,14,NA,TRBV28,CASSFTGSGTEAFF
TRBJ2-7,15,TRBD2,TRBV9,CASSAGTRGDYEQYF
TRBJ1-1,17,TRBD1,TRBV4-1,CASSQDGGTGLNTEAFF
TRBJ2-5,13,NA,TRBV19,CAGSGDPGETQYF
TRBJ2-7,14,TRBD1,TRBV27,CASSLTGGRYEQYF
TRBJ2-1,17,TRBD2,TRBV4-2,CASSRRTSGILGNEQFF